The 9 T cell receptor beta chains below were found in one sample sequenced in a study of vaccination and CD4 T cells after COVID-19. This sample's treatment: roughly ten-day PBMC culture with coronavirus spike peptide pools or control peptides (ViraFEST assay). No antigen has been identified for these receptors. Sequence data for DNA of cultured CD4+ T cells were generated by the Oncomine TCR Beta short-read assay. Each CDR3 protein gets one entry after TCRdb re-called the PCR reads with MiXCR. The data show 4,000 or so distinct CDR3 sequences, with about 21% seen just once and approximately 15% held by the top ten. The sequencing input was CD4+ T cells from blood, cultured in vitro. The source is a human donor who had recovered from COVID-19.

The rearrangement uses TRBV6-1 and TRBJ2-3, with TRBD1 matching 8 bases. Looked up from germline, CDR1 is MNHNS and CDR2 is SASEGT. This CDR3 spans 14 amino acids. Trimming took 6 bases from V and 6 from J; bases not matched to a gene: 8. CDR3 bases: TGTGCCAGCAGCCACAGACAGGGGCCGGATACGCAGTATTTT. Translated, it gives CASSHRQGPDTQYF.

V is TRBV18 and J is TRBJ1-4, with 7 bases fitting TRBD1. This CDR3 region has 13 residues. The germline gives CDR1 KGHSH, CDR2 LQKENI. J gave up 8 bases and V 6 bases, and 6 bases lay outside the gene matches. The CDR3 loop is CASSNRGGEKLFF. In DNA form, the CDR3 reads TGTGCCAGCTCGAACAGGGGCGGGGAAAAACTGTTTTTT.

V and J are TRBV12-3 or TRBV12-4 and TRBJ2-5; D perhaps matches TRBD1 (6 bases). This CDR3 has 14 amino acids. The V gene lost 6 bases and the J gene lost 4 bases, with 15 bases spanning the gap. In nucleotides, the CDR3 is TGTGCCAGCAGGCGAAGTACAGGGCGAGAGACCCAGTACTTC. Translated: CASRRSTGRETQYF.

The J gene is TRBJ2-3, the V gene TRBV5-1; 9 bases are a match to TRBD2. Germline V gene lookup returns CDR1 SGHRS and CDR2 YFSETQ. CDR3 length equals 16 residues. Trimming cost V 4 bases and J 1 base; bases outside gene matches: 7. CDR3 residues: CASSALAGRGTDTQYF. The CDR3 DNA sequence: TGCGCCAGCAGCGCGCTAGCGGGGAGGGGCACAGATACGCAGTATTTT.

The J gene is TRBJ1-3, the V gene TRBV10-3, with 8 bases that match TRBD1. V dropped 6 bases and J dropped 3; count of bases not matched to a gene: 4. The CDR3 runs 14 residues. Germline values: CDR1 ENHRY, CDR2 SYGVKD. This CDR3 reads CAIRKTGVGNTIYF. DNA for the CDR3: TGTGCCATCAGGAAGACAGGGGTTGGAAACACCATATATTTT.

This clonotype is medium-sized in the sample. J is TRBJ1-2 and V is TRBV12-3 or TRBV12-4; 7 bases agree with TRBD1. This CDR3 comprises 15 residues. V was pared by 3 bases and J by 6 bases, with 10 bases of the junction left unmatched. CDR3 amino acids: CASSLGQSIGDGYTF. The CDR3 DNA reads as TGTGCCAGCAGTTTGGGACAGTCCATTGGGGATGGCTACACCTTC.

The sample holds a few counts of this clonotype. V usage is TRBV2 and J usage is TRBJ1-1; a weak D match, TRBD1 (5 bases). The germline V gene has CDR1 SNHLY and CDR2 FYNNEI. This CDR3 spans 14 amino acids. Trimming shortened V by 6 bases and J by 4 bases, and 15 bases separated the two germline ends. As DNA, the CDR3 is TGTGCCAGCAGCGACCGGGGACGGGGCACTGAAGCTTTCTTT. It codes for CASSDRGRGTEAFF.

This sequence joins TRBV11-2 and TRBJ1-2; 10 bases map to TRBD1. The CDR3 length is 14 residues. V dropped 5 bases and J dropped 4; count of bases not matched to a gene: 4. Germline V CDR1 and CDR2: SGHAT, FQNNGV. The CDR3 protein is CASSGQGVGYGYTF. Written as DNA, the CDR3 is TGTGCCAGCAGCGGACAGGGGGTGGGCTATGGCTACACCTTC.

This sequence joins TRBV12-3 or TRBV12-4 and TRBJ1-6, with D uncertain. The ends were cut back, 5 bases at V and 10 bases at J, with 12 bases in the middle. CDR3 length equals 13 residues. This chain's CDR3 is CASSAITGSPLHF. The CDR3 region has the DNA TGTGCCAGCAGTGCCATCACGGGCTCACCCCTCCACTTT.